In this sample, the clone carrying this T cell receptor beta chain turned up many times. Its cognate antigen is unknown. Patients were left out if they had other autoimmune diseases, uncontrolled infections, pregnancy or lactation. A diagnosis was made from clinical symptoms together with serum thyroxine, TRAb, thyroid ultrasound and orbital computed tomography. The data were taken from a study of Graves' ophthalmopathy and Graves' hyperthyroidism. The study, taken as a whole, reports: This model predicted ophthalmopathy progression (sensitivity roughly 71%, specificity around 72%). In blood appeared most of the expanded thyroid clonotypes whose frequency exceeded 0.001.

CDR1 and CDR2 (germline): KGHDR, SFDVKD. V shed 1 base and J 5 bases; nucleotides not matched to a gene: 3. CDR3 length: 15 residues. RNA transcripts provided the template for amplifying TCR beta CDR3 regions. RT-PCR was first run with HTBI primers, then multiplex PCR in a second round. In TCRdb, the multiplex PCR reads were re-called with MiXCR into one record per CDR3 protein. The sample yields 620,000 or so distinct CDR3 sequences, over 20% seen once. The sample was peripheral blood. The TCR sequence derives from a woman between 18 and 29 years old with stable Graves' hyperthyroidism. Some clones in this sample may be carry-over from other donors' samples. The chain links TRBV24-1 to TRBJ2-4; TRBD1 matches at 8 bases. The CDR3 nucleotides are TGTGCCACCAGTGATTTTTCAGGGGGCGAAAACATTCAGTACTTC. Protein sequence: CATSDFSGGENIQYF.